The T cell receptor (beta chain) under discussion was sequenced for a study of T cell responses to AZD1222 COVID-19 vaccine. The repertoire was sequenced with immunoSEQ multiplex PCR; TCRdb's copy has only in-frame clones and lacks some. The table lists around 130,000 clones, around nine tenths of them singletons. The germline CDR1 and CDR2 sequences are SGHNT and YYREEE (reference sequence). The CDR3 has 12 amino acids. V lost 0 bases, J lost 7 bases, and 7 bases lay in between. The specimen was peripheral blood, collected on day 0 of AZD1222 vaccination. The TCR originated in an adult in good health. V is TRBV5-4 and J is TRBJ1-1; the D is unclear. CDR3 sequence reads: CASSLVGVEAFF. CDR3 coding DNA: TGTGCCAGCAGCTTGGTCGGGGTTGAAGCTTTCTTT.